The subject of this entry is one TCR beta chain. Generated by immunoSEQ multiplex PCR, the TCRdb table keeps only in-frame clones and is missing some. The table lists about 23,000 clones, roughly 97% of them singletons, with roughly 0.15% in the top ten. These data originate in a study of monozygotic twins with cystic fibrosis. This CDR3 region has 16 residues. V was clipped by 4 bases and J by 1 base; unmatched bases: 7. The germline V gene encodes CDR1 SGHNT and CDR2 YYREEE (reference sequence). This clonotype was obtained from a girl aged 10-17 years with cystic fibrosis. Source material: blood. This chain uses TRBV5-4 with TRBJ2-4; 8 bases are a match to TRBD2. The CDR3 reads CASSVGLAGAKNIQYF. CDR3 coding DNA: TGTGCCAGCAGCGTTGGACTAGCTGGGGCCAAAAACATTCAGTACTTC.